A selection of T cell receptor beta chains follows, all from one sample in a study of graft-versus-host responses after intestinal transplantation. The assay was immunoSEQ multiplex PCR, and TCRdb's table has in-frame clones only and misses some. The sample lists about 120,000 clones; just under 95% were seen once. These receptors have no known antigen. The specimen comprised unstimulated CD4+ T cells sorted from spleen or lymph node cells, sampled before intestinal transplant. The receptors were sampled from a human donor who received an intestinal transplant. Each CDR3 is given with its conserved first and last residue. D genes are given only for firm matches. Not all rows give a size; the values are once, few, many and, for expanded clones, a class.

j_call: TRBJ2-3
clone_size: -
v_call: TRBV5-6
d_call: -
cdr3_aa: CASTPGLLTDTQYF
cdr3_nt: TGTGCCAGCACCCCGGGCCTTCTCACAGATACGCAGTATTTT

j_call: TRBJ1-2
clone_size: few
v_call: TRBV10-3
d_call: -
cdr3_aa: CAIGNYGYTF
cdr3_nt: TGTGCCATCGGGAACTATGGCTACACCTTC

j_call: TRBJ2-4
clone_size: -
v_call: TRBV7-2
d_call: TRBD2
cdr3_aa: CASSFGGENIQYF
cdr3_nt: TGTGCCAGCAGCTTTGGGGGGGAAAACATTCAGTACTTC

j_call: TRBJ2-5
clone_size: -
v_call: TRBV29-1
d_call: -
cdr3_aa: CSVAPNSAGQETQYF
cdr3_nt: TGCAGCGTTGCCCCTAATTCGGCAGGGCAAGAGACCCAGTACTTC

j_call: TRBJ1-2
clone_size: -
v_call: TRBV6-1
d_call: -
cdr3_aa: CASTRLGQIYGYTF
cdr3_nt: TGTGCCAGCACTCGTCTGGGGCAGATCTATGGCTACACCTTC

j_call: TRBJ1-4
clone_size: -
v_call: TRBV19
d_call: TRBD1
cdr3_aa: CASTPTGGVGEKLFF
cdr3_nt: TGTGCCAGTACCCCCACAGGGGGCGTCGGTGAAAAACTGTTTTTT

j_call: TRBJ2-1
clone_size: few
v_call: TRBV4-1
d_call: -
cdr3_aa: CASSQSPRAPQPNEQFF
cdr3_nt: TGCGCCAGCAGCCAATCCCCCCGGGCCCCTCAGCCCAATGAGCAGTTCTTC

j_call: TRBJ2-5
clone_size: -
v_call: TRBV14
d_call: TRBD1
cdr3_aa: CASSAGGAETQYF
cdr3_nt: TGTGCCAGCAGCGCAGGGGGCGCGGAGACCCAGTACTTC

j_call: TRBJ1-2
clone_size: -
v_call: TRBV28
d_call: -
cdr3_aa: CGSLTFYGYTF
cdr3_nt: TGTGGGAGCCTCACCTTCTATGGCTACACCTTC

j_call: TRBJ2-5
clone_size: -
v_call: TRBV29-1
d_call: TRBD2
cdr3_aa: CSVAGTRQETQYF
cdr3_nt: TGCAGCGTTGCCGGGACTAGACAAGAGACCCAGTACTTC

j_call: TRBJ2-6
clone_size: -
v_call: TRBV18
d_call: TRBD1
cdr3_aa: CASSPRTGDGSGANVLTF
cdr3_nt: TGTGCCAGCTCACCAAGGACAGGGGATGGCTCTGGGGCCAACGTCCTGACTTTC

j_call: TRBJ1-1
clone_size: -
v_call: TRBV11-3
d_call: -
cdr3_aa: CASSRGGNTEAFF
cdr3_nt: TGTGCCAGCAGTCGAGGGGGGAACACTGAAGCTTTCTTT

j_call: TRBJ2-3
clone_size: -
v_call: TRBV6-5
d_call: -
cdr3_aa: CASSYGNRARADTQYF
cdr3_nt: TGTGCCAGCAGTTACGGAAACAGGGCCAGGGCAGATACGCAGTATTTT

j_call: TRBJ1-4
clone_size: few
v_call: TRBV28
d_call: -
cdr3_aa: CASRPTWEKLFF
cdr3_nt: TGTGCCAGCAGACCGACTTGGGAAAAACTGTTTTTT

j_call: TRBJ1-1
clone_size: -
v_call: TRBV4-2
d_call: -
cdr3_aa: CASSQPDGNTEAFF
cdr3_nt: TGTGCCAGCAGCCAACCTGACGGGAACACTGAAGCTTTCTTT

j_call: TRBJ2-1
clone_size: -
v_call: TRBV5-1
d_call: TRBD1
cdr3_aa: CASSPGDRVAWHNEQFF
cdr3_nt: TGCGCCAGCAGCCCAGGGGACAGGGTGGCGTGGCACAATGAGCAGTTCTTC

j_call: TRBJ1-2
clone_size: -
v_call: TRBV6-1
d_call: -
cdr3_aa: CASSVTANYGYTF
cdr3_nt: TGTGCCAGCAGTGTAACCGCTAACTATGGCTACACCTTC

j_call: TRBJ1-3
clone_size: -
v_call: TRBV29-1
d_call: -
cdr3_aa: CSVGPGPGNTIYF
cdr3_nt: TGCAGCGTTGGCCCAGGGCCTGGAAACACCATATATTTT

j_call: TRBJ2-1
clone_size: -
v_call: TRBV18
d_call: TRBD2
cdr3_aa: CASSPWGPQRGGNEQFF
cdr3_nt: TGTGCCAGCTCACCATGGGGACCCCAACGGGGAGGGAATGAGCAGTTCTTC

j_call: TRBJ2-5
clone_size: -
v_call: TRBV7-2
d_call: TRBD2
cdr3_aa: CASSPNSGRTRETQYF
cdr3_nt: TGTGCCAGCAGCCCCAATAGCGGGAGGACGAGAGAGACCCAGTACTTC

j_call: TRBJ2-1
clone_size: once
v_call: TRBV2
d_call: -
cdr3_aa: CASSELVADNNEQFF
cdr3_nt: TGTGCCAGCAGTGAGTTGGTAGCGGATAACAATGAGCAGTTCTTC

j_call: TRBJ2-2
clone_size: -
v_call: TRBV10-2
d_call: TRBD2
cdr3_aa: CASSESWASGSNPGELFF
cdr3_nt: TGCGCCAGCAGTGAGTCGTGGGCTAGCGGGAGTAATCCCGGGGAGCTGTTTTTT

j_call: TRBJ2-1
clone_size: -
v_call: TRBV10-1
d_call: TRBD1
cdr3_aa: CASSDARGRNEQFF
cdr3_nt: TGCGCCAGCAGTGACGCCAGGGGGCGTAATGAGCAGTTCTTC

j_call: TRBJ2-1
clone_size: -
v_call: TRBV28
d_call: TRBD2
cdr3_aa: CASSSTSIRGTSGRAYNEQFF
cdr3_nt: TGTGCCAGCAGTTCCACATCAATACGGGGGACTAGCGGACGAGCCTACAATGAGCAGTTCTTC

j_call: TRBJ2-1
clone_size: -
v_call: TRBV5-6
d_call: TRBD2
cdr3_aa: CASSPSGLAGTSSYNEQFF
cdr3_nt: TGTGCCAGCAGCCCATCGGGACTAGCGGGGACGAGCTCCTACAATGAGCAGTTCTTC

j_call: TRBJ2-1
clone_size: -
v_call: TRBV9
d_call: TRBD2
cdr3_aa: CASSVGTSGYNEQFF
cdr3_nt: TGTGCCAGCAGCGTTGGGACTAGCGGTTACAATGAGCAGTTCTTC

j_call: TRBJ1-5
clone_size: -
v_call: TRBV9
d_call: -
cdr3_aa: CASSVGPATEPQHF
cdr3_nt: TGTGCCAGCAGCGTAGGGCCCGCGACAGAACCCCAGCATTTT

j_call: TRBJ2-3
clone_size: -
v_call: TRBV27
d_call: TRBD1
cdr3_aa: CASSLWVQGATGTQYF
cdr3_nt: TGTGCCAGCAGTTTATGGGTCCAGGGGGCCACAGGTACGCAGTATTTT

j_call: TRBJ2-1
clone_size: -
v_call: TRBV30
d_call: -
cdr3_aa: CAWSVSHGNEQFF
cdr3_nt: TGTGCCTGGAGTGTAAGTCACGGAAATGAGCAGTTCTTC

j_call: TRBJ2-1
clone_size: -
v_call: TRBV7-3
d_call: -
cdr3_aa: CASSLIGGAGEQFF
cdr3_nt: TGTGCCAGCAGCTTAATCGGAGGTGCCGGGGAGCAGTTCTTC

j_call: TRBJ2-3
clone_size: -
v_call: TRBV6-1
d_call: TRBD2
cdr3_aa: CASIFGTSGPYTQYF
cdr3_nt: TGTGCCAGCATTTTTGGGACTAGCGGACCCTATACGCAGTATTTT

j_call: TRBJ1-1
clone_size: -
v_call: TRBV5-6
d_call: -
cdr3_aa: CASSLDSEAFF
cdr3_nt: TGTGCCAGCAGCCTTGACAGTGAAGCTTTCTTT

j_call: TRBJ2-5
clone_size: -
v_call: TRBV5-4
d_call: TRBD1
cdr3_aa: CASSYSGQIKETQYF
cdr3_nt: TGTGCCAGCAGCTATTCGGGACAGATAAAAGAGACCCAGTACTTC

j_call: TRBJ1-3
clone_size: -
v_call: TRBV11-2
d_call: -
cdr3_aa: CASSLAPSSGNTIYF
cdr3_nt: TGTGCCAGCAGCTTAGCTCCCTCCTCTGGAAACACCATATATTTT

j_call: TRBJ2-1
clone_size: -
v_call: TRBV27
d_call: TRBD2
cdr3_aa: CASSSRPRLAADNNEQFF
cdr3_nt: TGTGCCAGCAGTTCCCGCCCCCGACTAGCAGCAGATAACAATGAGCAGTTCTTC

j_call: TRBJ2-1
clone_size: -
v_call: TRBV9
d_call: -
cdr3_aa: CASSFHPGTLSYNEQFF
cdr3_nt: TGTGCCAGCAGCTTTCATCCCGGGACGCTTTCCTACAATGAGCAGTTCTTC

j_call: TRBJ1-5
clone_size: -
v_call: TRBV6-5
d_call: TRBD1
cdr3_aa: CASSLPTGNQPQHF
cdr3_nt: TGTGCCAGCAGTCTACCGACAGGGAATCAGCCCCAGCATTTT